These 27 T cell receptor beta chains were sequenced from one sample in a study of T cell changes during pregnancy in multiple sclerosis. Assay used: immunoSEQ multiplex PCR; TCRdb lists only in-frame clones, some missing. Of roughly 45,000 clones listed, over 85% are singletons. Here the sequenced sample was CD8+ T cells from peripheral blood mononuclear cells, taken after pregnancy. The receptors stem from a female donor with multiple sclerosis, enrolled in a pregnancy study.

Only a few counts were recorded for this clone. This chain connects TRBV10-1 to TRBJ1-5; 7 nucleotides line up with TRBD1. The CDR3 contains 14 residues. From germline, CDR1 is WNHNN and CDR2 SYGVQD (reference sequence). After removal of 1 base from V and 7 bases from J, the junction contained 4 bases not matched to a gene. This CDR3 is CASSELSGGQPQHF. In DNA form, the CDR3 reads TGCGCCAGCAGTGAGTTGTCAGGGGGGCAGCCCCAGCATTTT.

The genes are TRBV27 and TRBJ2-7; perhaps TRBD2 as D (5 bases). The length of the CDR3 is 15 residues. CDR1 is MNHEY, CDR2 SMNVEV, per germline (reference sequence). V was pared by 5 bases and J by 0 bases, with 14 bases between. CDR3 residues: CASSATRAFSYEQYF. The CDR3 DNA reads TGTGCCAGCAGTGCTACGCGGGCGTTCTCCTACGAGCAGTACTTC.

CDR3 amino acids: CASSNDRVTGNTIYF. The CDR3 DNA is TGTGCCAGCAGCAATGACAGGGTAACTGGAAACACCATATATTTT. The chain joins TRBV9 to TRBJ1-3; TRBD1 matches 7 bases. The CDR3 extends over 15 amino acids. V was clipped by 4 bases and J by 2 bases; unmatched bases: 6. CDR1 and CDR2 (germline): SGDLS, YYNGEE.

The rearrangement joins TRBV7-9 to TRBJ1-1; tentative D call: TRBD1 (5 bases). This CDR3 is built from 12 residues. V dropped 1 base and J dropped 11 bases, with 11 bases sitting between them. Germline V gene lookup returns CDR1 SEHNR and CDR2 FQNEAQ (reference sequence). The CDR3 nucleotides read TGTGCCAGCAGCTTAGGGCAGGGTAGGGCTTTCTTT. Translated, it gives CASSLGQGRAFF.

This clone turned up a few times. This rearrangement joins TRBV14 to TRBJ1-1; D gene uncertain. The CDR3 sequence is 13 residues long. V gave up 2 bases and J gave up 4 bases, with 8 bases separating them. Germline V gene sequence: CDR1 SGHDN, CDR2 FVKESK. CDR3 coding DNA: TGTGCCAGCAGCCAATGGCCTGGCACTGAAGCTTTCTTT. It translates to CASSQWPGTEAFF. The full variable domain, in which reference TRBV14 and TRBJ1-1 provide the parts outside the CDR3, is EAGVTQFPSHSVIEKGQTVTLRCDPISGHDNLYWYRRVMGKEIKFLLHFVKESKQDESGMPNNRFLAERTGGTYSTLKVQPAELEDSGVYFCASSQWPGTEAFFGQGTRLTVV.

This sequence joins TRBV9 and TRBJ2-2, with TRBD1 identical over 7 bases. Germline V gives CDR1 SGDLS, CDR2 YYNGEE. The V segment lost 4 bases and the J segment 6 bases; nucleotides outside the gene matches: 3. CDR3 size: 13 residues. The CDR3, as DNA: TGTGCCAGCAGCCCCAGGGGGTCCGGGGAGCTGTTTTTT. Translating it yields CASSPRGSGELFF.

This clone was detected once. The chain links TRBV5-1 to TRBJ2-5; 9 positions agree with TRBD1. The DNA end lines up better with TRBJ2-7; the J call may be wrong. The CDR3 has 16 residues. Germline V gene lookup returns CDR1 SGHRS and CDR2 YFSETQ. The CDR3 is CASSLGMTGGDYEQYF. The CDR3 DNA is TGCGCCAGCAGCTTGGGTATGACAGGGGGGGACTACGAGCAGTACTTC.

The gene calls are TRBV27 and TRBJ2-7, with 8 bases lining up with TRBD2. Unmatched junction bases numbered 23, after V lost 4 bases and J lost 6 bases. This CDR3 is built from 19 residues. Germline CDR1 reads MNHEY; CDR2 reads SMNVEV (reference sequence). The CDR3 sequence is CASSSMTRPTAAGGVEQYF. The CDR3 DNA is TGTGCCAGCAGTTCCATGACTAGGCCTACCGCGGCGGGGGGTGTCGAGCAGTACTTC.

This chain connects TRBV7-8 to TRBJ1-3; 7 bases fit TRBD1. The CDR3 runs 15 residues. CDR1 and CDR2 from the germline V gene are SGHVS and FQNEAQ. Losses at the gene ends were 6 bases for V and 0 bases for J; bases not matched to a gene: 5. Here the CDR3 reads CASRKTGSSGNTIYF. Written as DNA, the CDR3 is TGTGCCAGCAGGAAGACAGGGAGCTCTGGAAACACCATATATTTT. Full variable domain (rest looked up from reference TRBV7-8 and TRBJ1-3): GAGVSQSPRYKVAKRGQDVALRCDPISGHVSLFWYQQALGQGPEFLTYFQNEAQLDKSGLPSDRFFAERPEGSVSTLKIQRTQQEDSAVYLCASRKTGSSGNTIYFGEGSWLTVV.

The gene calls are TRBV9 and TRBJ2-7; the match to TRBD1 covers 9 bases. V trimming: 0 bases; J trimming: 5 bases; junction bases outside the gene matches: 6. The germline V gene encodes CDR1 SGDLS and CDR2 YYNGEE. The length of the CDR3 is 15 residues. CDR3 in DNA: TGTGCCAGCAGCGTAGAGGGACAGGGTGCCGACGAGCAGTACTTC. Amino acid sequence: CASSVEGQGADEQYF.

This clone was seen once. The CDR3 reads CASSLNSRGEQFF. CDR3 DNA: TGTGCCAGCAGCTTAAACAGCCGGGGTGAGCAGTTCTTC. The V and J genes are TRBV7-2 and TRBJ2-1; possibly TRBD2 for D (5 bases). In germline, CDR1 is SGHTA, CDR2 FQGNSA. The CDR3 has 13 residues. The V and J ends lost 2 bases and 9 bases respectively, with 11 bases between them.

This chain joins TRBV7-9 and TRBJ2-3; the match to TRBD2 covers 10 bases. The CDR3 contains 17 residues. Germline values: CDR1 SEHNR, CDR2 FQNEAQ (reference sequence). V lost 3 bases to trimming and J lost 4 bases; unmatched junction nucleotides: 10. The CDR3 coding sequence is TGTGCCAGCAGCTTCCCGGGAAGCGGGAGGGTAGCAGATACGCAGTATTTT. It encodes CASSFPGSGRVADTQYF. Full variable domain (remainder filled in from reference TRBV7-9 and TRBJ2-3): DTGVSQNPRHKITKRGQNVTFRCDPISEHNRLYWYRQTLGQGPEFLTYFQNEAQLEKSRLLSDRFSAERPKGSFSTLEIQRTEQGDSAMYLCASSFPGSGRVADTQYFGPGTRLTVL.

V and J are TRBV11-2 and TRBJ1-1; 7 bases align to TRBD1. The CDR3 is 15 residues long. CDR1 and CDR2 from the germline V gene are SGHAT and FQNNGV. Losses at the gene ends were 1 base for V and 4 bases for J; bases not matched to a gene: 6. The CDR3 sequence is CASSLAVAGGTEAFF. The CDR3 DNA sequence: TGTGCCAGCAGCTTAGCCGTCGCAGGGGGCACTGAAGCTTTCTTT.

This clone was detected once. This sequence joins TRBV27 and TRBJ1-5, with D tentatively TRBD1 (6 bases). The CDR3 is 15 residues long. V dropped 4 bases and J dropped 2 bases, with 12 bases sitting between them. The germline V gene has CDR1 MNHEY and CDR2 SMNVEV (reference sequence). The DNA of the CDR3 is TGTGCCAGCAGTTCAGGGGTAATAGGCAATCAGCCCCAGCATTTT. This sequence encodes CASSSGVIGNQPQHF.

This clone appeared a single time. The chain carries TRBV6-4 and TRBJ2-1; D perhaps matches TRBD2 (6 bases). Between the trimmed V and J ends, which lost 3 bases and 8 bases, there was a span of 11 bases. Germline V gene lookup returns CDR1 MRHNA and CDR2 SNTAGT. The CDR3 extends over 13 amino acids. CDR3 sequence (DNA): TGTGCCAGCAGTGAGCGGGATCTCGATGAGCAGTTCTTC. It is translated as CASSERDLDEQFF.

The chain couples TRBV5-1 to TRBJ2-7; D might be TRBD2 (5 bases). V lost 4 bases and J lost 0, with 14 bases in between. Germline V gene data show CDR1 as SGHRS and CDR2 as YFSETQ. The CDR3 has 15 amino acids. The CDR3, as DNA: TGCGCCAGCAGCCCATGGGGAGACCACTCCTACGAGCAGTACTTC. Its translation: CASSPWGDHSYEQYF.

The chain has TRBV11-2 and TRBJ1-2, with D hard to call. This CDR3 contains 16 residues. Germline CDR1 and CDR2: SGHAT and FQNNGV. V lost 1 base and J lost 5, with 17 bases in between. Written as DNA, the CDR3 is TGTGCCAGCAGCTTAGGCACCGTCAGCGCTGTATATGGCTACACCTTC. The encoded protein is CASSLGTVSAVYGYTF. Full variable domain (rest looked up from reference TRBV11-2 and TRBJ1-2): EAGVAQSPRYKIIEKRQSVAFWCNPISGHATLYWYQQILGQGPKLLIQFQNNGVVDDSQLPKDRFSAERLKGVDSTLKIQPAKLEDSAVYLCASSLGTVSAVYGYTFGSGTRLTVV.

The rearrangement uses TRBV28 and TRBJ1-5, with D possibly matching TRBD1 (5 bases). Trimming took 2 bases from V and 0 from J, leaving 14 bases between them. Per the germline V gene, CDR1 is MDHEN and CDR2 is SYDVKM. CDR3 length: 17 residues. In nucleotides, the CDR3 is TGTGCCAGCAGTTTAGAGGTCGGGCAGGGTAGCAATCAGCCCCAGCATTTT. Translation gives CASSLEVGQGSNQPQHF.

The chain carries TRBV5-1 and TRBJ2-1; TRBD2 aligns across 9 bases. V lost 0 bases and J lost 0; bases outside the gene matches: 10. Per the germline V gene, CDR1 is SGHRS and CDR2 is YFSETQ. This CDR3 has 19 residues. CDR3 coding DNA: TGCGCCAGCAGCTTGGGGGCTAGCGGGATTACAAGCTCCTACAATGAGCAGTTCTTC. Translating gives CASSLGASGITSSYNEQFF. Combining the CDR3 with reference TRBV5-1 and TRBJ2-1 gives the whole variable domain KAGVTQTPRYLIKTRGQQVTLSCSPISGHRSVSWYQQTPGQGLQFLFEYFSETQRNKGNFPGRFSGRQFSNSRSEMNVSTLELGDSALYLCASSLGASGITSSYNEQFFGPGTRLTVL.

This chain links TRBV15 with TRBJ2-7; 7 nucleotides agree with TRBD1. The CDR3 spans 17 residues. Per germline, CDR1 LNHNV and CDR2 YYDKDF (reference sequence). The V segment lost 2 bases and the J segment 3 bases; nucleotides outside the gene matches: 13. The CDR3 protein is CATSRQRGQGVNYEQYF. The CDR3 DNA follows: TGTGCCACCAGCAGACAGAGGGGGCAGGGGGTCAACTACGAGCAGTACTTC.

V is TRBV9 and J is TRBJ2-5; D gene unclear. Germline V lookup: CDR1 SGDLS, CDR2 YYNGEE. This CDR3 is 11 amino acids long. V was trimmed by 3 bases and J by 2 bases, leaving 2 bases between them. DNA of the CDR3: TGTGCCAGCAGCGCTCAAGAGACCCAGTACTTC. Translated: CASSAQETQYF.

V usage is TRBV4-3 and J usage is TRBJ2-2; 8 bases fit TRBD2. The CDR3 contains 16 residues. Trimming cost V 3 bases and J 4 bases; bases outside gene matches: 7. Germline V gene sequence: CDR1 LGHNA, CDR2 YSLEER. The CDR3 DNA is TGCGCCAGCAGCCATCAGGCTCGGGGGGGCACCGGGGAGCTGTTTTTT. Translated: CASSHQARGGTGELFF.

The V gene is TRBV6-5, the J gene TRBJ2-1; weak D call: TRBD2 (5 bases). Trimming cost V 0 bases and J 4 bases, with 10 bases left between them. The CDR3 runs 15 residues. Germline V CDR1 and CDR2: MNHEY, SVGAGI. The CDR3 region is CASSYSEARYNEQFF. The CDR3 DNA follows: TGTGCCAGCAGTTACTCGGAGGCCAGATACAATGAGCAGTTCTTC.

The chain is built from TRBV27 and TRBJ1-1; perhaps TRBD1 as D (6 bases). V was trimmed by 3 bases and J by 5 bases, leaving 19 bases between them. Germline CDR1 and CDR2: MNHEY and SMNVEV (reference sequence). The CDR3 runs 16 residues. CDR3 protein: CASSLAGGRVVTEAFF. The CDR3 DNA reads TGTGCCAGCAGTTTGGCCGGGGGGCGCGTGGTTACTGAAGCTTTCTTT.

Comments on this clone: The junction departs from germline at one end; a sequencing error may be responsible. The CDR3, as DNA: TGTGCCAGCAGCTTAGCAGGGAACTCTGAAGCTTTCTTT. Encoded protein: CASSLAGNSEAFF. The chain has TRBV11-2 and TRBJ1-1; weak D call: TRBD1 (5 bases). Germline-derived CDR1 and CDR2 are SGHAT and FQNNGV. The CDR3 totals 13 residues.

The chain links TRBV27 to TRBJ1-1; D may be TRBD1 (5 bases). Germline CDR1 and CDR2: MNHEY and SMNVEV (reference sequence). Trimming took 3 bases from V and 5 from J, leaving 10 bases between them. The CDR3 has 13 amino acids. The chain's CDR3 is CASSLREGTEAFF. Here the CDR3 DNA reads TGTGCCAGCAGTTTGAGGGAGGGGACTGAAGCTTTCTTT.

The V gene is TRBV14, the J gene TRBJ2-1; 10 bases align to TRBD1. The germline CDR1 and CDR2 sequences are SGHDN and FVKESK. V dropped 3 bases and J dropped 2; count of bases not matched to a gene: 13. The CDR3 totals 19 residues. The CDR3 sequence is CASSQGQGFRVGPYNEQFF. CDR3 in DNA: TGTGCCAGCAGCCAGGGACAGGGGTTTCGCGTGGGCCCCTACAATGAGCAGTTCTTC.